This T cell receptor beta chain came from a study of T-cell memory formation after mild COVID-19. With 6 bases removed from V and 5 bases from J, the gap between germline ends came to 22 bases. Germline CDR1 is SEHNR and CDR2 is FQNEAQ (reference sequence). The CDR3 length is 16 residues. This clonotype was counted ten times or more. TCRdb recomputed calls from the 5' RACE reads with MiXCR, one row per CDR3 protein. The sample contains roughly 130,000 distinct CDR3 sequences, around a sixth of which appear only once. This sequence originates from an adult woman who had mild COVID-19 (a few samples of this study predate the infection). Cell type and time point are not known. V usage is TRBV7-9 and J usage is TRBJ2-5, with D tentatively TRBD1 (5 bases). The material sequenced was PBMCs or a T cell subset sorted from them (not recorded which). CDR3: CASSRIGHPEGETQYF. DNA of the CDR3: TGTGCCAGCAGTCGCATAGGACATCCGGAAGGGGAGACCCAGTACTTC. Combining the CDR3 with reference TRBV7-9 and TRBJ2-5 gives the whole variable domain DTGVSQNPRHKITKRGQNVTFRCDPISEHNRLYWYRQTLGQGPEFLTYFQNEAQLEKSRLLSDRFSAERPKGSFSTLEIQRTEQGDSAMYLCASSRIGHPEGETQYFGPGTRLLVL.